The clone carrying this TCR beta chain came up a few times. The junction does not match germline at one end; this may be a read error. Authors' data handling: Amplification with reference gene primers provided the estimates of nucleated cell counts. Sequencing was performed with immunoSEQ multiplex PCR; in TCRdb, only in-frame clones are kept and a portion is missing. V and J calls and clone size come straight from that table; D and trimming were deduced from the DNA. The sample contains around 130,000 clones, roughly 83% of which appear only once. Germline lookup yields CDR1 SSHAT and CDR2 FNYEAQ (reference sequence). The CDR3 extends over 14 amino acids. The data are from a study of blood T cell repertoires in COVID-19. Study-wide background: Collection of acute and convalescent COVID-19 samples took place in the United States, Italy and Spain. PBMCs, B-cell-depleted T cells, or T cells provided the cDNA or gDNA that made up the material.

The sample comprised peripheral blood. The clonotype originates from a woman aged 25 to 39 who had recovered from COVID-19. V gene TRBV7-7 combines with J gene TRBJ1-4; 8 nucleotides align to TRBD1. CDR3 in amino acids: CASSPSDRGEKLFF. The CDR3, as DNA: TGTGCTAGCAGCCCATCAGACAGGGGTGAAAAACTGTTTTTT.